These 14 T cell receptor beta chains originate from one sample sequenced in a study of T cell clusters in autoimmune cytopenias. TRB was amplified from about 260 ng of peripheral blood genomic DNA per sample. TRB was amplified by touch-down multiplex PCR, primer pools A and B combined. TCRdb reprocessed the multiplex PCR reads and reports one entry per CDR3 protein, with no DNA. In all, the sample yields around 10,000 distinct CDR3 sequences. Material for sequencing was peripheral blood. All receptors come from a human donor with an autoimmune cytopenia or autoimmune hepatitis (not recorded which).

CDR3 loop: CASSIFRAAQETQYF. This sequence joins TRBV19 and TRBJ2-5. Germline V CDR1 and CDR2: LNHDA, SQIVND (reference sequence). The CDR3 totals 15 residues.

This chain links TRBV6-5 with TRBJ2-3. CDR1 is MNHEY and CDR2 is SVGAGI in the germline V gene. CDR3 length: 17 residues. The CDR3 is CASSYSVGGASTDTQYF.

This clonotype ranks as medium-sized in terms of frequency. The gene calls are TRBV19 and TRBJ2-6. Germline lookup yields CDR1 LNHDA and CDR2 SQIVND (reference sequence). There are 15 residues in the CDR3. The CDR3 sequence: CASSFRVSGANVLTF. The whole variable domain, remainder taken from reference TRBV19 and TRBJ2-6, is DGGITQSPKYLFRKEGQNVTLSCEQNLNHDAMYWYRQDPGQGLRLIYYSQIVNDFQKGDIAEGYSVSREKKESFPLTVTSAQKNPTAFYLCASSFRVSGANVLTFGAGSRLTVL.

The chain recombines TRBV27 with TRBJ1-1; TCRdb designates TRBD1, a call that cannot be tested without DNA. The germline V gene encodes CDR1 MNHEY and CDR2 SMNVEV (reference sequence). This CDR3 is 14 amino acids long. CDR3 sequence reads: CASSSPGQGTEAFF.

The rearrangement joins TRBV6-5 to TRBJ1-2; the TCRdb call, TRBD1, lacks DNA for checking. The CDR3 has 13 amino acids. Germline V gene sequence: CDR1 MNHEY, CDR2 SVGAGI. The CDR3 is CASGPGQGWGYTF.

The chain has TRBV6-6 and TRBJ1-2. CDR3 size: 13 residues. From germline, CDR1 is MNHNY and CDR2 SVGAGI (reference sequence). CDR3 region: CASSYFPSYGYTF.

The chain is built from TRBV18 and TRBJ2-2; as DNA is missing, the TRBD1 call by TCRdb cannot be tested. CDR1 and CDR2 (germline): KGHSH, LQKENI. This CDR3 spans 14 amino acids. The CDR3 sequence: CASSAGRETGELFF.

This clonotype is called medium-sized based on its frequency. The chain carries TRBV29-1 and TRBJ2-1; lacking DNA, the TRBD2 call made by TCRdb goes unchecked. The CDR3 loop spans 17 amino acids. Germline CDR1 is SQVTM and CDR2 is ANQGSEA. CDR3 loop: CSALTSGGGSSYNEQFF.

The gene calls are TRBV6-5 and TRBJ2-7; TCRdb selects TRBD1, and the lack of DNA leaves this call unchecked. Germline V gene sequence: CDR1 MNHEY, CDR2 SVGAGI. The CDR3 runs 16 residues. The CDR3 loop reads CASRPNGQGGTYEQYF.

This chain joins TRBV5-6 and TRBJ2-7; the D call of TRBD2 rests on TCRdb alone, since no DNA is present to check it. The CDR3 totals 14 residues. Germline V gene sequence: CDR1 SGHDT, CDR2 YYEEEE. The CDR3 sequence is CASNLLRGGDEQYF.

The genes are TRBV6-5 and TRBJ1-3. This CDR3 has 13 residues. Germline V CDR1 and CDR2: MNHEY, SVGAGI. CDR3: CASSYFSGNTIYF.

V usage is TRBV12-3 or TRBV12-4 and J usage is TRBJ2-5. The CDR3 has 16 residues. The CDR3 reads CASSLGNRDTQETQYF.

By frequency, this clonotype registers medium-sized. The genes are TRBV30 and TRBJ2-6. The CDR3 loop spans 14 amino acids. Germline CDR1 and CDR2: GTSNPN and SVGIG (reference sequence). The CDR3 spells CAWSWASGANVLTF.

The chain combines TRBV12-3 or TRBV12-4 with TRBJ2-1; TCRdb selects TRBD2, and the lack of DNA leaves this call unchecked. This CDR3 comprises 15 residues. CDR3: CASSWGTSGRGEQFF.